This TCR beta chain was identified in a study of OX40 agonist ivuxolimab in advanced cancers. TCRdb's table, derived via immunoSEQ multiplex PCR, lists solely in-frame clones and lacks some. Here the sample spans roughly 67,000 clones, around 83% being singletons. The CDR3 is made up of 17 amino acids. The receptor was derived from an adult with an advanced solid tumor such as melanoma, head and neck, liver or kidney cancer. The sample consisted of CD4+ or CD8+ T cells sorted from blood, taken in a trial of the OX40 agonist ivuxolimab. The genes are TRBV21-1 and TRBJ2-7; no DNA check was done on the table's D call, TRBD1. TRBV21-1 is tagged as a pseudogene. CDR3 bases: TGTGCCAGCAGCAAAAAAGTGTCCGGGACAGGGACCTACGAGCAGTACTTC. This gives the protein CASSKKVSGTGTYEQYF.